The rows below give T cell receptor beta chains drawn from one sample of a study of T cells in tumors after PD-1 blockade. Only in-frame clones appear in the TCRdb table, and some are missing; sequencing was by immunoSEQ multiplex PCR. The sample shows fewer than 40,000 clones, about three quarters of them seen only once. The material was PBMCs, obtained after anti-PD-1 treatment. Source of these receptors: a human donor with basal cell carcinoma. Each CDR3 is given with its conserved first and last residue. D genes are given only for firm matches. The size field is filled for only some rows; it gives once, few, many or a size class.

TRBD1	16	TRBV7-2	TRBJ1-1	NA	TGTGCCAGCACGACGGGACAGGGTGGTTCGGGCACTGAAGCTTTCTTT	CASTTGQGGSGTEAFF
NA	13	TRBV6-5	TRBJ2-7	NA	TGTGCCAGCAGCGCCGACACCCTCTCCGAGCAGTACTTC	CASSADTLSEQYF
NA	15	TRBV5-1	TRBJ2-5	NA	TGCGCCAGCGGAAGGGGGGGTCAACCCCAAGAGACCCAGTACTTC	CASGRGGQPQETQYF
TRBD2	18	TRBV2	TRBJ2-3	NA	TGTGCCAGCAGCCGCACTAGCGGGGGCCAACGGGGCACAGATACGCAGTATTTT	CASSRTSGGQRGTDTQYF
TRBD2	15	TRBV27	TRBJ2-7	NA	TGTGCCAGCAGTTTATCGAGTAGCGGGCCCTACGAGCAGTACTTC	CASSLSSSGPYEQYF
TRBD2	16	TRBV4-3	TRBJ2-2	few	TGCGCCAGCAGCCATGGGACTAGCGGGGAGTTAGGGGAGCTGTTTTTT	CASSHGTSGELGELFF
TRBD2	16	TRBV11-3	TRBJ2-5	NA	TGTGCCAGCAGCAAAGGACCCGGGGGGGATCAAGAGACCCAGTACTTC	CASSKGPGGDQETQYF
TRBD2	14	TRBV5-1	TRBJ2-1	few	TGCGCCAGCAGAACTAGCGGGGGGGAGGTAGAGCAGTTCTTC	CASRTSGGEVEQFF
TRBD1	14	TRBV11-3	TRBJ2-3	NA	TGTGCCAGCAGCTTGCGACAGGGGGGAGATACGCAGTATTTT	CASSLRQGGDTQYF
NA	14	TRBV27	TRBJ1-4	NA	TGTGCCAGCAGTATCCATTGGGGAAATGAAAAACTGTTTTTT	CASSIHWGNEKLFF
NA	14	TRBV12-5	TRBJ2-3	NA	TGTGCTAGTGGTTTGTCTCAGGGCACAGATACGCAGTATTTT	CASGLSQGTDTQYF
NA	15	TRBV5-1	TRBJ2-1	NA	TGCGCCAGCAGCCGGGACGGGAGCACCTACAATGAGCAGTTCTTC	CASSRDGSTYNEQFF
TRBD1	13	TRBV7-6	TRBJ2-5	medium-sized	TGTGCCAGCAGCGCAGGGGGCCTAGAGACCCAGTACTTC	CASSAGGLETQYF
NA	12	TRBV4-2	TRBJ2-3	medium-sized	TGTGCCAGCAGCCAAGATACGGATACGCAGTATTTT	CASSQDTDTQYF
TRBD1	14	TRBV18	TRBJ1-4	NA	TGTGCCAGCTCACCCGCGGGACAGGGTGAAAAACTGTTTTTT	CASSPAGQGEKLFF
NA	16	TRBV6-6	TRBJ2-1	NA	TGTGCCAGCAGTTCCTTCGGAAGGGGGACCTACAATGAGCAGTTCTTC	CASSSFGRGTYNEQFF
NA	14	TRBV6-2/TRBV6-3	TRBJ1-1	NA	TGTGCCAGCAGTTACCGGGGGCCGGACACTGAAGCTTTCTTT	CASSYRGPDTEAFF
NA	16	TRBV7-3	TRBJ1-4	NA	TGTGCCAGCAGCTTAAATCCAGTGGGGCCGAATGAAAAACTGTTTTTT	CASSLNPVGPNEKLFF
NA	15	TRBV5-5	TRBJ1-3	NA	TGTGCCAGCAGCTTAGGCCCCGACTCTGGAAACACCATATATTTT	CASSLGPDSGNTIYF
NA	11	TRBV30	TRBJ1-1	NA	TGTGCCTGGAGTGATGACAGTGAAGCTTTCTTT	CAWSDDSEAFF
NA	14	TRBV7-2	TRBJ2-3	NA	TGTGCCAGCAGCTATCGGGGACAAGGGGATACGCAGTATTTT	CASSYRGQGDTQYF
NA	15	TRBV7-2	TRBJ1-5	few	TGTGCCAGCAGCTTAAAAGACGGATTCAATCAGCCCCAGCATTTT	CASSLKDGFNQPQHF
NA	13	TRBV12-3/TRBV12-4	TRBJ2-1	NA	TGTGCCAGCAGTTTGTGGGGGGAAGGTGAGCAGTTCTTC	CASSLWGEGEQFF
NA	13	TRBV2	TRBJ2-3	NA	TGTGCCAGCAGTTCAGAGCTCACAGATACGCAGTATTTT	CASSSELTDTQYF